This record covers a single T cell receptor (beta chain). Its antigen is currently not known. The sample holds no much larger clone one base away, and base qualities are not on file. These data originate in a study of CD8+CD57+ T cells in acquired aplastic anemia listed by TCRdb under 2018. For the study in its entirety: A mean of about 3.2 ug of DNA, ranging from roughly 0.19 to 27.4 ug, was extracted from sorted CD4+ and CD8+ cells. CD8+CD57+ expansion was defined as a frequency above the mean frequency observed in healthy subjects.

The paper as a whole reports these results and caveats: Roughly 30 CD8+ CDR3 sequences were found to be shared between patients and controls, but these sequences appeared to be highly expressed in patients and within the immunodominant clones of the patients. Between patients and healthy controls, no significant difference in CD8+ Simpson's diversity was found (P=0.060).

The CDR3 measures 14 amino acids from cysteine to phenylalanine. CDR3 DNA is the only sequence kept; it has 42 bases, read in frame from the first base. V is pruned by 6 bases and J by 3 bases, leaving 3 bases of the junction without a gene match. The germline V gene supplies CDR1 SGHVS and CDR2 FQNEAQ. TCR beta VDJ combination and CDR3 sequence profiling used genomic DNA as the template. An Illumina HiSeq 2000 was the platform used for TCR repertoire sequencing. Per the source publication's procedure: TRBV/TRBJ rearrangement plots, CDR3 size and DJ length profiles, and Simpson's diversity index were used to evaluate the repertoires. Whichever DNA sequence was most abundant in the deep sequencing data was defined as the immunodominant clone. CDR3 amino acid sequences were checked for sharing across subjects and were also compared against the VDJdb database and published repertoires. The public reads were reanalyzed by TCRdb: fastp trimming at Q25, MiXCR alignment, in-frame beta chains only. All rows with the same CDR3 protein become a single entry with the most common DNA and genes. The V and J calls reflect TCRdb's pipeline rather than the authors' work. This sample is represented by hundreds of thousands of distinct CDR3 sequences; 50% to 65% of them were singletons. The top ten clonotypes cover 1% to 1.5% of the sample.

Expansion of CD8+CD57+ cells had been shown by flow cytometry in the patients chosen for sequencing. Severe acquired aplastic anemia was diagnosed in all patients according to International Study of Aplastic Anemia and Agranulocytosis and Camitta criteria. No therapy had been received by the patients at the time of blood sampling. TCR repertoires of sorted CD4+ and CD8+ blood T cells from severe aplastic anemia patients and healthy subjects were deep-sequenced in the study. Patients were enrolled in the USA under clinicaltrials.gov protocols 00001620, 01623167, 00001397, 00071045, 00081523 and 00961064. Ficoll-Paque density gradient centrifugation was used to isolate peripheral blood mononuclear cells. CD4+ and CD8+ T cells were sorted by FACS or magnetic beads before DNA extraction.

The sequence came from a human donor with aplastic anemia. The V and J segments used are TRBV7-8 and TRBJ2-5; 11 of the junction bases match TRBD2. Sequenced input: sorted CD4+, CD8+, or CD8+CD57+ T cells (not recorded which) from PBMCs. The nucleotide sequence is TGTGCCAGCAGTCCACTAGCGGGAGAAGAGACCCAGTACTTC. Its protein is CASSPLAGEETQYF.